What follows are 2 T cell receptor beta chains derived from one specimen sequenced in a study of blood T cell repertoires in COVID-19. Sequenced by immunoSEQ multiplex PCR; TCRdb stores in-frame clones only, minus some. The data hold 200,000 to 300,000 clones, with around four fifths observed a single time. Sequencing was done on a sample of peripheral blood. These receptors came from a man between 35 and 55 years old with acute or convalescent COVID-19.

This chain joins TRBV3-1 (or the pseudogene TRBV3-2) and TRBJ1-1, with 7 bases that match TRBD1. CDR3 length: 14 amino acids. J was trimmed by 4 bases and V by 5 bases; bases with no gene match: 7. Per germline, CDR1 LGHDT and CDR2 YNNKEL (reference sequence). The CDR3, as DNA: TGTGCCAGCAGCGACCGAGCAGGGGGCACTGAAGCTTTCTTT. Protein sequence: CASSDRAGGTEAFF.

The CDR3 nucleotides read TGTGCCAGCAGCTTAGGCCAGGGGGCCTCTTTTGGCTACACCTTC. It is translated as CASSLGQGASFGYTF. V gene TRBV7-3 combines with J gene TRBJ1-2; 8 nucleotides line up with TRBD1. The length of the CDR3 is 15 residues. Germline V gene lookup returns CDR1 SGHTA and CDR2 FQGTGA. The ends lost 2 bases at V and 7 bases at J; junction bases unmatched: 9.